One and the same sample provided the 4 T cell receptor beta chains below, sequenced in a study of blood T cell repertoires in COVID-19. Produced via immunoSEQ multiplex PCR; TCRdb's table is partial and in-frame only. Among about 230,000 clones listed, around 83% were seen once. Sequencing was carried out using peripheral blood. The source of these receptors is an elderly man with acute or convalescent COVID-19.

DNA of the CDR3: TGTGCCAGCAGTTTCCACGGACAGCTCTATGGCTACACCTTC. Translated, it gives CASSFHGQLYGYTF. The chain joins TRBV28 to TRBJ1-2; tentatively, D is TRBD1 (6 bases). Germline CDR1 reads MDHEN; CDR2 reads SYDVKM. The CDR3 is 14 residues long. V was pared by 3 bases and J by 4 bases, with 12 bases between.

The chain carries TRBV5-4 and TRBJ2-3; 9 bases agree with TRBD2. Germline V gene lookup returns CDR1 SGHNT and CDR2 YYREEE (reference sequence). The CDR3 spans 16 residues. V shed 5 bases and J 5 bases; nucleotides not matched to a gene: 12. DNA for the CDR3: TGTGCCAGCAGAGAAGCCGCGGGAGGGGCAAGAGATACGCAGTATTTT. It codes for CASREAAGGARDTQYF.

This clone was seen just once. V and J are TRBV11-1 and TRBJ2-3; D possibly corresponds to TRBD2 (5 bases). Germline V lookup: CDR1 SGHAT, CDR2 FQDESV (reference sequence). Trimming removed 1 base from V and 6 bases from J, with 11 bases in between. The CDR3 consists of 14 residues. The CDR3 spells CASSLGLALDTQYF. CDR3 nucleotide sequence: TGTGCCAGCAGCTTAGGGCTAGCTTTGGATACGCAGTATTTT.

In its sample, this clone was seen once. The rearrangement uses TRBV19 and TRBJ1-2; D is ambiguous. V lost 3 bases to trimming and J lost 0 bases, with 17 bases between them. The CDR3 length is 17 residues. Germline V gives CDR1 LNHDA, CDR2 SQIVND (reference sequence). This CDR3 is CASSIGSGGLTNYGYTF. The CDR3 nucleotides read TGTGCCAGTAGTATTGGTAGTGGAGGTCTGACTAACTATGGCTACACCTTC. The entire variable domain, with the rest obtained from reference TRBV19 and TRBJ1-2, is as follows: DGGITQSPKYLFRKEGQNVTLSCEQNLNHDAMYWYRQDPGQGLRLIYYSQIVNDFQKGDIAEGYSVSREKKESFPLTVTSAQKNPTAFYLCASSIGSGGLTNYGYTFGSGTRLTVV.